What follows are 3 T cell receptor beta chains derived from one specimen sequenced in a study of technical replicates of blood from a handful of donors. Profiling relied on immunoSEQ multiplex PCR, and the TCRdb table lists in-frame clones only, not all of them. The sample records some 74,000 clones, 70% to 90% being singletons. The sample was T cells isolated from PBMCs. Receptors originate from a human donor in good health.

This chain uses TRBV2 with TRBJ2-5, with no clear D. The V end was cut by 7 bases, the J end by 0 bases, with 3 bases between. The CDR3 runs to 11 residues. Germline V gene lookup returns CDR1 SNHLY and CDR2 FYNNEI. This CDR3 is CASNYQETQYF. Here the CDR3 DNA reads TGTGCCAGCAACTACCAAGAGACCCAGTACTTC.

This chain connects TRBV14 to TRBJ2-7; 9 bases are shared with TRBD1. V shed 0 bases, J shed 2 bases, and the junction held 14 bases outside the gene matches. Germline CDR1 SGHDN, CDR2 FVKESK. The CDR3 has 19 amino acids. The CDR3 loop is CASSQDVIMWGQGPYEQYF. CDR3 bases: TGTGCCAGCAGCCAAGATGTCATCATGTGGGGACAGGGTCCCTACGAGCAGTACTTC.

The chain carries TRBV19 and TRBJ2-7; no definite D call. CDR1 is LNHDA and CDR2 is SQIVND in the germline V gene (reference sequence). The CDR3 consists of 11 residues. V dropped 8 bases and J dropped 3 bases, with 8 bases sitting between them. The CDR3 nucleotides are TGTGCCAGTCAATCAGGCTACGAGCAGTACTTC. This sequence encodes CASQSGYEQYF.